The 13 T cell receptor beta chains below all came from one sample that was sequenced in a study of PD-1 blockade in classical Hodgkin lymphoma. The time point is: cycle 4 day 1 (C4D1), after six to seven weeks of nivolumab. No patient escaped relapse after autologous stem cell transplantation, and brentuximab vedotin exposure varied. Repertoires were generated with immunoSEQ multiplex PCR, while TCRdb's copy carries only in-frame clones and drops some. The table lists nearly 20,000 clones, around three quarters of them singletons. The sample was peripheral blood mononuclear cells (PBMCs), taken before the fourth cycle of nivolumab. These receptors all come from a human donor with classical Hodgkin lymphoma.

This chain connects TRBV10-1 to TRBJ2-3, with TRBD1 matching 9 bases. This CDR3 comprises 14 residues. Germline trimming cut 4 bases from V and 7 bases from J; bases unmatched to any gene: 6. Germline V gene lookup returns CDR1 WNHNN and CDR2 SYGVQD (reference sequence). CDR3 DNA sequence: TGCGCCAGCAGTGGGGACAGGGTTAGAAATACGCAGTATTTT. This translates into CASSGDRVRNTQYF.

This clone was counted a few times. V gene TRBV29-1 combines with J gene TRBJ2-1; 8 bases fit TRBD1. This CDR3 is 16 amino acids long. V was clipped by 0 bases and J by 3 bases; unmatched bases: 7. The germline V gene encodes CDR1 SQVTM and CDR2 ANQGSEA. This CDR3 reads CSVEENGQGNYNEQFF. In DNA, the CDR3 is TGCAGCGTTGAAGAGAACGGACAGGGAAACTACAATGAGCAGTTCTTC.

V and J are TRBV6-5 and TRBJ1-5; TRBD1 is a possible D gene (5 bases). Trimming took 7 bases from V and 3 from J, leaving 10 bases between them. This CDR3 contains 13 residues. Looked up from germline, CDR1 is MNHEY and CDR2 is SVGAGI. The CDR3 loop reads CASTGGSNQPQHF. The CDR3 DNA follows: TGTGCCAGCACTGGGGGTTCCAATCAGCCCCAGCATTTT.

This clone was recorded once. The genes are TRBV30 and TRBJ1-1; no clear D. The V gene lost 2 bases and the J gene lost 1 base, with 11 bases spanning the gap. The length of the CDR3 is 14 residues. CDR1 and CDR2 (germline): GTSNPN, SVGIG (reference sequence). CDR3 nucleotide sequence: TGTGCCTGGAGTCTAAATGCGCCGAACACTGAAGCTTTCTTT. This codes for CAWSLNAPNTEAFF.

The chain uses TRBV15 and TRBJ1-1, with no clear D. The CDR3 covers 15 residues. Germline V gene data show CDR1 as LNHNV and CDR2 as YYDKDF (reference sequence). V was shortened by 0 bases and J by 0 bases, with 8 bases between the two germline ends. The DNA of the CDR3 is TGTGCCACCAGCAGAGAACTGGGATTGAACACTGAAGCTTTCTTT. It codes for CATSRELGLNTEAFF. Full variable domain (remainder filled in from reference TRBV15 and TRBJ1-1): DAMVIQNPRYQVTQFGKPVTLSCSQTLNHNVMYWYQQKSSQAPKLLFHYYDKDFNNEADTPDNFQSRRPNTSFCFLDIRSPGLGDTAMYLCATSRELGLNTEAFFGQGTRLTVV.

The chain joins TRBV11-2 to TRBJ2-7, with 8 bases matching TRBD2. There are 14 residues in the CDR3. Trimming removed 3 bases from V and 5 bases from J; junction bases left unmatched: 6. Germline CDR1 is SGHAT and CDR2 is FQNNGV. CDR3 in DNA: TGTGCCAGCAGCTTCGAGCGGGGGTCTAACGAGCAGTACTTC. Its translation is CASSFERGSNEQYF.

The CDR3 DNA is TGTGCCAGCTCACCAGACAGGCCACACGAGCAGTACTTC. The encoded protein is CASSPDRPHEQYF. J is TRBJ2-7 and V is TRBV18, with D possibly TRBD1 on 6 matching bases. Germline CDR1 is KGHSH and CDR2 is LQKENI. The ends were cut back, 2 bases at V and 5 bases at J, with 10 bases in the middle. The CDR3 is 13 amino acids.

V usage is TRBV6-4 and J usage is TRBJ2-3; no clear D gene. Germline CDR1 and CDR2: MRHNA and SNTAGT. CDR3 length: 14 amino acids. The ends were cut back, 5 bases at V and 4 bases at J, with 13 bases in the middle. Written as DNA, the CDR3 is TGTGCCAGCAGTTTACAAATAGGGTCAGATACGCAGTATTTT. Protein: CASSLQIGSDTQYF.

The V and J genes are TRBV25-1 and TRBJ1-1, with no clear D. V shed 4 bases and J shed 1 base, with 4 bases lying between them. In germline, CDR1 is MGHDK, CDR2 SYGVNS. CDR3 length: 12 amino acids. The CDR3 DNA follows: TGTGCCAGCAGTGGGAGGAACACTGAAGCTTTCTTT. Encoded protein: CASSGRNTEAFF.

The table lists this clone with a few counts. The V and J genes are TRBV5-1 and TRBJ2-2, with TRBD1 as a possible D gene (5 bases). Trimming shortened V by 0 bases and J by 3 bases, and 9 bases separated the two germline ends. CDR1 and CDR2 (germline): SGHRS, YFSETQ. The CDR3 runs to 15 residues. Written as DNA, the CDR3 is TGCGCCAGCAGCTTGGATGGACAAGACACCGGGGAGCTGTTTTTT. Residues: CASSLDGQDTGELFF.

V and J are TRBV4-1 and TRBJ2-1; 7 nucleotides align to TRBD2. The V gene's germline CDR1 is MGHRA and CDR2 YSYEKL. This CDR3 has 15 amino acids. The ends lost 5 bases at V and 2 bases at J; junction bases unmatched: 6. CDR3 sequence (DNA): TGCGCCAGCAGCGCCCGGCGGGGGACCTACAATGAGCAGTTCTTC. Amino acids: CASSARRGTYNEQFF.

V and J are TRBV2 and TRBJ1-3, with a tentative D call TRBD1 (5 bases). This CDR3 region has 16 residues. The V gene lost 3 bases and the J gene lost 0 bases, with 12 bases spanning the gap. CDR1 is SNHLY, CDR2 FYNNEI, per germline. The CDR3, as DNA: TGTGCCAGCAGTGATAGGGACGAGAGCTCTGGAAACACCATATATTTT. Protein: CASSDRDESSGNTIYF.

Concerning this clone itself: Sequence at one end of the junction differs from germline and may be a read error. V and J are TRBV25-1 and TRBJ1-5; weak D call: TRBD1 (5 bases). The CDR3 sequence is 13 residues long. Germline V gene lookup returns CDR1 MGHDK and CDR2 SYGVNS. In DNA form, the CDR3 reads TGTGCCAGCAGTGAATTAGGGGATCAGCCCCGGCATTTT. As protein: CASSELGDQPRHF.